This T cell receptor (beta chain) was captured by sequencing in a study of blood T cell repertoires in COVID-19. About the study: Whether acute or convalescent, the COVID-19 samples came from the United States, Italy and Spain.

This CDR3 spans 14 amino acids. Trimming removed 3 bases at V and 5 bases at J, with 10 bases between. The V gene's germline CDR1 is KGHSH and CDR2 LQKENI. Comments on this clone: The same CDR3 arises from other DNA sequences in this sample as well.

Only in-frame clones appear in the TCRdb table, and some are missing; sequencing was by immunoSEQ multiplex PCR. The table includes around 150,000 clones, around 81% detected once. The specimen sequenced was peripheral blood. The receptor was isolated from a woman between 55 and 75 years old with active or convalescent COVID-19. J is TRBJ1-4 and V is TRBV18; D unclear. The CDR3 region has the DNA TGTGCCAGCTCACCTGGACGGGAGAATGAAAAACTGTTTTTT. It specifies CASSPGRENEKLFF.